This T cell receptor beta chain was found in a study of shared clonotypes between healthy human individuals. Donors, without exception, were Caucasian adults residing in Nashville, Tennessee. Genomic DNA of each subset was evenly split across several immunoSEQ plates. Sequencing was performed with immunoSEQ multiplex PCR; in TCRdb, only in-frame clones are kept and a portion is missing. The sample includes some 2,400,000 clones, nearly 97% of them seen just once. Germline V gene sequence: CDR1 SNHLY, CDR2 FYNNEI. Trimming stripped 6 bases from V and 2 bases from J, with 9 bases between. This CDR3 contains 13 residues.

The sample comprised naive CD4+ T cells sorted from blood. Subset denoted: CD45RA+ positively selected. The chain uses TRBV2 and TRBJ2-3; possibly TRBD1 for D (5 bases). This sequence originates from a man aged 18 to 35 in good health. This CDR3 is CASSFGATDTQYF. The CDR3 DNA is TGTGCCAGCAGCTTTGGGGCCACAGATACGCAGTATTTT.